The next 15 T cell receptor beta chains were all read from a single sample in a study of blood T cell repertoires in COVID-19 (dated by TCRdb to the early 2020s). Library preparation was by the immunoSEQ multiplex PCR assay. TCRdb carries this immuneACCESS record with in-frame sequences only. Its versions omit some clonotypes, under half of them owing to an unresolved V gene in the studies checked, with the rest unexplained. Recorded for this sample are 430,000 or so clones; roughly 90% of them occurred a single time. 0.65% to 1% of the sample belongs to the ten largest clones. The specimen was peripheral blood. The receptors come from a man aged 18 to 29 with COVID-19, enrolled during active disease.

In DNA, the CDR3 is TGTGCCAGTAGTATAATAGTCAATCAGCCCCAGCATTTT. This gives the protein CASSIIVNQPQHF. The gene calls are TRBV19 and TRBJ1-5; D remains ambiguous. This CDR3 spans 13 amino acids. The germline V gene has CDR1 LNHDA and CDR2 SQIVND (reference sequence). The V and J ends lost 2 bases and 3 bases respectively, with 5 bases between them.

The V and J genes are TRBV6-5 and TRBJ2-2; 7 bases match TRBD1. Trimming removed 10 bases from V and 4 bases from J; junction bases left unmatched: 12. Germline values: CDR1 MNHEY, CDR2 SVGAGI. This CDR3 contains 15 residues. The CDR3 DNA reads TGTGCCACAACCACCCCCAAGGGGGCCACCGGGGAGCTGTTTTTT. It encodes CATTTPKGATGELFF.

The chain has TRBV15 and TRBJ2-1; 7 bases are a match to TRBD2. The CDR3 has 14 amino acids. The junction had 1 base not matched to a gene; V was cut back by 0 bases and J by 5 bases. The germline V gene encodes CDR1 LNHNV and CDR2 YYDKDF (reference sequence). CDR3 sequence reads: CATSRDLADNEQFF. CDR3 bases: TGTGCCACCAGCAGAGATCTAGCGGACAATGAGCAGTTCTTC. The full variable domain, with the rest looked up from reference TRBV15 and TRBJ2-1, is DAMVIQNPRYQVTQFGKPVTLSCSQTLNHNVMYWYQQKSSQAPKLLFHYYDKDFNNEADTPDNFQSRRPNTSFCFLDIRSPGLGDTAMYLCATSRDLADNEQFFGPGTRLTVL.

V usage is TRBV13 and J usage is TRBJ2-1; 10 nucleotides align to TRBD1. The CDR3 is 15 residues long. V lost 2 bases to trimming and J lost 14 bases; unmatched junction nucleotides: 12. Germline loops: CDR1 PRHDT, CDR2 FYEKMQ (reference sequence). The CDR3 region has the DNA TGTGCCAGCAGCTTATTCCCCGGGGACAGGGGTTTGGAGTTCTTC. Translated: CASSLFPGDRGLEFF.

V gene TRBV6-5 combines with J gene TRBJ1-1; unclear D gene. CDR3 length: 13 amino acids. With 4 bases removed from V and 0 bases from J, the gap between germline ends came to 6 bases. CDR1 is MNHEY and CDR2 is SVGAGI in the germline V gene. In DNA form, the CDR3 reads TGTGCCAGCAGTTCGGGGATGAACACTGAAGCTTTCTTT. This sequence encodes CASSSGMNTEAFF.

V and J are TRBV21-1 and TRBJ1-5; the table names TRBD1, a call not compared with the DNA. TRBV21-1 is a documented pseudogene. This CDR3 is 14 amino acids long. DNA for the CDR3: TGTGCCAGCAGCAATGGAAGGGGGCATCAGCCCCAGCATTTT. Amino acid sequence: CASSNGRGHQPQHF.

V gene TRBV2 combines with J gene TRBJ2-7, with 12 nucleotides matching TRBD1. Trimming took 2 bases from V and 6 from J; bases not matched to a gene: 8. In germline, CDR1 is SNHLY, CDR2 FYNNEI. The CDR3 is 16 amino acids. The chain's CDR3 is CASSELYPGQGAEQYF. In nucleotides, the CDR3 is TGTGCCAGCAGTGAACTGTACCCGGGACAGGGGGCCGAGCAGTACTTC. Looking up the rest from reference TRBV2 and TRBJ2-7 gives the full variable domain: EPEVTQTPSHQVTQMGQEVILRCVPISNHLYFYWYRQILGQKVEFLVSFYNNEISEKSEIFDDQFSVERPDGSNFTLKIRSTKLEDSAMYFCASSELYPGQGAEQYFGPGTRLTVT.

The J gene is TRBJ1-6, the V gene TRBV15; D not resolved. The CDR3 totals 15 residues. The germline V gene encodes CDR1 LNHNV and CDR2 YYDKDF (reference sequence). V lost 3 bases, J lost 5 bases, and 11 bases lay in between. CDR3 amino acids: CATSRSTADNSPLHF. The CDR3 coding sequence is TGTGCCACCAGCAGGAGTACAGCAGATAATTCACCCCTCCACTTT.

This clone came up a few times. This chain's CDR3 is CASSLQTGHMTDTQYF. DNA for the CDR3: TGCGCCAGCAGCCTCCAGACAGGGCATATGACAGATACGCAGTATTTT. The V call is TRBV5-1, the J call TRBJ2-3; TRBD1 aligns across 7 bases. The CDR3 has 16 amino acids. Germline CDR1 is SGHRS and CDR2 is YFSETQ. V dropped 4 bases and J dropped 3; count of bases not matched to a gene: 11.

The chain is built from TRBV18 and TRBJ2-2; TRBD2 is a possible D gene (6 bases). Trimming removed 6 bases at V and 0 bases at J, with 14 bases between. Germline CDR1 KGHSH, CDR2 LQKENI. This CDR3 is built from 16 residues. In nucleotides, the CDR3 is TGTGCCAGCTCTCCCTGGGGACTGGCGAACACCGGGGAGCTGTTTTTT. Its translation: CASSPWGLANTGELFF.

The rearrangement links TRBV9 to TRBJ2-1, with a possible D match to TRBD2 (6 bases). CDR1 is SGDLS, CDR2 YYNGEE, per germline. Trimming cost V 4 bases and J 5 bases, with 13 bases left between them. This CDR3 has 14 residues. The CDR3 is CASSLRLDDNEQFF. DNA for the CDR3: TGTGCCAGCAGCCTCAGACTAGACGACAATGAGCAGTTCTTC.

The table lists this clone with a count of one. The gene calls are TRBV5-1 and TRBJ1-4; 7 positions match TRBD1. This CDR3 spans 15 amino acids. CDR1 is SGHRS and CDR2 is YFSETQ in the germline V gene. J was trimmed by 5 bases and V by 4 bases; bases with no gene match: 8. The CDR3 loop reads CASSPTGQRNEKLFF. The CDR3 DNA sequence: TGCGCCAGCAGCCCTACGGGACAGCGGAATGAAAAACTGTTTTTT. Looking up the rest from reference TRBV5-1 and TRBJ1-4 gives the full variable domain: KAGVTQTPRYLIKTRGQQVTLSCSPISGHRSVSWYQQTPGQGLQFLFEYFSETQRNKGNFPGRFSGRQFSNSRSEMNVSTLELGDSALYLCASSPTGQRNEKLFFGSGTQLSVL.

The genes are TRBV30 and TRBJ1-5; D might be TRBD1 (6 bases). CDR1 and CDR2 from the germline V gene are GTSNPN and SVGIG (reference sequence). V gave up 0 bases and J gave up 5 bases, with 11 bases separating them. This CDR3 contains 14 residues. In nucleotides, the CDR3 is TGTGCCTGGAGTGTCAAAGGGGGTGATCAGCCCCAGCATTTT. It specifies CAWSVKGGDQPQHF. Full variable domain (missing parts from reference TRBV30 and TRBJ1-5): SQTIHQWPATLVQPVGSPLSLECTVEGTSNPNLYWYRQAAGRGLQLLFYSVGIGQISSEVPQNLSASRPQDRQFILSSKKLLLSDSGFYLCAWSVKGGDQPQHFGDGTRLSIL.

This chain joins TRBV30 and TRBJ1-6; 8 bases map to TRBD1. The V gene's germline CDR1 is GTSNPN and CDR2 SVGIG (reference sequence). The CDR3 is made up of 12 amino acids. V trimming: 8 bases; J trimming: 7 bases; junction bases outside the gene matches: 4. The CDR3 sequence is CAQDRENSPLHF. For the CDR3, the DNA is TGTGCCCAGGACAGGGAAAATTCACCCCTCCACTTT.

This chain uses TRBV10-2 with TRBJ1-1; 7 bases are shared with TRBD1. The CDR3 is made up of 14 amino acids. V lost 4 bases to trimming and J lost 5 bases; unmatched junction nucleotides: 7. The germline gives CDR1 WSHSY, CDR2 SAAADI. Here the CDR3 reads CASSATRGITEAFF. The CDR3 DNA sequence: TGCGCCAGCAGTGCCACCAGGGGGATAACTGAAGCTTTCTTT.